This T cell receptor beta chain derives from a study of vaccination effects on CD4 cells after COVID-19. Study-level information: Post-vaccine sampling occurred a median 72 days after the second dose.

About this clone itself: What it recognizes is unknown.

Study observations and caveats: Sampling in the study covered few convalescent patients and included no early post-infection timepoints.

Antigen-specific CD4+ T cells were first expanded with viral peptide pools by the ViraFEST assay and only then sequenced. Subsequent to 10 days of culture, CD4+ T cells were isolated. Two-dose vaccination with either BNT162b2 or mRNA-1273 was given to the participants. Previously uninfected by SARS-CoV-2, the vaccine recipients also showed negative nucleocapsid antibodies. Two million PBMC were placed in each well, which was supplemented with approximately 9.2 IU/ml IL-2 and 10 ug/ml peptides. Measured with immunoSEQ multiplex PCR; TCRdb has only the in-frame clones, and not every one. The top ten hold more than 12% of the sample, which has tens of thousands of clones, almost 75% seen once. The length of the CDR3 is 14 residues. Germline CDR1 SNHLY, CDR2 FYNNEI. V was shortened by 8 bases and J by 4 bases, with 15 bases between the two germline ends.

The V and J genes are TRBV2 and TRBJ2-1; D is uncertain. The receptor was derived from a human donor who received a COVID-19 vaccine. The material was CD4+ T cells from PBMCs cultured with HCoV-229E spike peptides, obtained after COVID-19 vaccination. CDR3 nucleotides: TGTGCCAGCCCCGGGCCCTCGAGGTACAATGAGCAGTTCTTC. Translation: CASPGPSRYNEQFF.